The next 8 T cell receptor beta chains were all read from a single sample in a study of cytomegalovirus exposure and HLA in healthy donors. The PCR was carried out with 60 Vbeta primers and 13 Jbeta primers. The protocol was immunoSEQ multiplex PCR, while the TCRdb copy is restricted to in-frame clones and leaves out a portion. The sample contains under 130,000 clones, more than 60% of which appear only once. The sequencing input was PBMCs. Receptors originate from a male donor in good health and CMV-seronegative.

The chain couples TRBV4-2 to TRBJ2-7, with 13 bases identical to TRBD2. The CDR3 contains 17 residues. Losses at the gene ends were 2 bases for V and 3 bases for J; bases not matched to a gene: 7. Looked up from germline, CDR1 is LGHNA and CDR2 is YNFKEQ. CDR3 coding DNA: TGTGCCAGCAGCCAACCAGGGACTAGCGGGACGATCTACGAGCAGTACTTC. Amino acids: CASSQPGTSGTIYEQYF.

This chain joins TRBV11-3 and TRBJ2-3; 11 bases match TRBD2. Looked up from germline, CDR1 is SGHNT and CDR2 is YENEEA. The trim removed 4 bases at V and 8 bases at J, leaving 5 bases unmatched. This CDR3 spans 14 amino acids. CDR3 loop: CASSSRTSGPTQYF. The CDR3 region has the DNA TGTGCCAGCAGCTCCCGGACTAGCGGGCCTACGCAGTATTTT.

This sequence joins TRBV6-1 and TRBJ2-7; TRBD1 matches 9 bases. The CDR3 consists of 15 residues. Per the germline V gene, CDR1 is MNHNS and CDR2 is SASEGT. V shed 6 bases, J shed 0 bases, and the junction held 6 bases outside the gene matches. Written as DNA, the CDR3 is TGTGCCAGCAGAGGACAGGGGTCTATCTCCTACGAGCAGTACTTC. This sequence encodes CASRGQGSISYEQYF.

The chain links TRBV7-2 to TRBJ1-1; D uncertain. Trimming pared 0 bases from V and 6 bases from J, leaving 14 bases between. Germline lookup yields CDR1 SGHTA and CDR2 FQGNSA. The CDR3 covers 15 residues. CDR3 loop: CASSLAVPRSPEAFF. DNA for the CDR3: TGTGCCAGCAGCTTAGCGGTACCCCGGTCCCCTGAAGCTTTCTTT.

Only a few counts were recorded for this clone. This chain joins TRBV5-1 and TRBJ2-5; 8 positions match TRBD1. TRBJ2-7 matches the DNA end more closely, so the J call is doubtful. CDR1 and CDR2 from the germline V gene are SGHRS and YFSETQ. The CDR3 length is 14 residues. For the CDR3, the DNA is TGCGCCAGCAGTCAGAGTGACAGGGGACGCGAGCAGTACTTC. Translation: CASSQSDRGREQYF.

The chain uses TRBV28 and TRBJ1-5, with D uncertain. CDR1 and CDR2 from the germline V gene are MDHEN and SYDVKM. The V and J ends lost 8 bases and 3 bases respectively, with 11 bases between them. The length of the CDR3 is 13 residues. CDR3 loop: CASRNGVNQPQHF. The CDR3 bases are TGTGCCAGCCGAAACGGGGTCAATCAGCCCCAGCATTTT.

In DNA form, the CDR3 reads TGTGCCAGCAGCTTCTTCGAGCCGACCTACGAGCAGTACTTC. This translates into CASSFFEPTYEQYF. This rearrangement joins TRBV7-2 to TRBJ2-7, with D unclear. V was pared by 3 bases and J by 2 bases, with 11 bases between. CDR1 is SGHTA and CDR2 is FQGNSA in the germline V gene. The CDR3 spans 14 residues.

This chain connects TRBV6-5 to TRBJ2-3; 8 bases line up with TRBD1. The length of the CDR3 is 15 residues. Per the germline V gene, CDR1 is MNHEY and CDR2 is SVGAGI. The V segment lost 7 bases and the J segment 0 bases; nucleotides outside the gene matches: 6. The CDR3 is CASIGGTGSTDTQYF. The CDR3 region has the DNA TGTGCCAGCATTGGTGGGACAGGCAGCACAGATACGCAGTATTTT.